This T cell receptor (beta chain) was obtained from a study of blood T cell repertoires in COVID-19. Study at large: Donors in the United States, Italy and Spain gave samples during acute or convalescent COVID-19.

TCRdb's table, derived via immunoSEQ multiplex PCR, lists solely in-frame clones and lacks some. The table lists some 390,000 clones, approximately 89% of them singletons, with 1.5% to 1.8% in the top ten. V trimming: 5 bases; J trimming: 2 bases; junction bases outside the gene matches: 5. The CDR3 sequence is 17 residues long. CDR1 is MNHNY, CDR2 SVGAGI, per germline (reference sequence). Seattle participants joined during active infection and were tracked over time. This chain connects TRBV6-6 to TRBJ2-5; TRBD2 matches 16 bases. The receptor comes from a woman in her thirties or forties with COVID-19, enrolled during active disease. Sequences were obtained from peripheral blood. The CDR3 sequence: CASSPGLAGGGQETQYF. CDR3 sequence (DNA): TGTGCCAGCAGTCCGGGACTAGCGGGAGGGGGTCAAGAGACCCAGTACTTC.